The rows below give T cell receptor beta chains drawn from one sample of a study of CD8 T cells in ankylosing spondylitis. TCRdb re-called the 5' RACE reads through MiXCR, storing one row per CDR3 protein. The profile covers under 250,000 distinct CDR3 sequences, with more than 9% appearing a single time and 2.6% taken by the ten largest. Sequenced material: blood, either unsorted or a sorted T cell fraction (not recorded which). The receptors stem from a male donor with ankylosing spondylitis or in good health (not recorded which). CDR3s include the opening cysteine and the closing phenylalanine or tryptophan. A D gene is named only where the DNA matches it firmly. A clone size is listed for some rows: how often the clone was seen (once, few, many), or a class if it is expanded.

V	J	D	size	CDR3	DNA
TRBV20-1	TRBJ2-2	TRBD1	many	CSARGQGTGELFF	TGCAGTGCTAGAGGACAGGGGACCGGGGAGCTGTTTTTT
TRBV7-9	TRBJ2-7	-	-	CASSLEFGGKKYF	TGTGCCAGCAGCTTAGAATTTGGGGGAAAGAAGTACTTC
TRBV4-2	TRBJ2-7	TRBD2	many	CASSQAFGLAGGSSYEQYF	TGTGCCAGCAGCCAAGCGTTCGGACTAGCGGGGGGAAGCTCCTACGAGCAGTACTTC
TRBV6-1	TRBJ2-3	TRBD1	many	CASSKYGTGELDTQYF	TGTGCCAGCAGTAAATACGGGACAGGGGAGCTAGATACGCAGTATTTT
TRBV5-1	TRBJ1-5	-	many	CASSLDSGGNQPQHF	TGCGCCAGCAGCTTGGATTCAGGTGGCAATCAGCCCCAGCATTTT
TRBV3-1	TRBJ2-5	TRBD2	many	CASSQRGTASGRRGETQYF	TGTGCCAGCAGCCAACGAGGGACGGCTAGCGGGAGACGGGGGGAGACCCAGTACTTC
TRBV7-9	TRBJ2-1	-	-	CASSLEDLWQFF	TGTGCCAGCAGCTTAGAGGACTTATGGCAGTTCTTC
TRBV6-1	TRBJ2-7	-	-	CASRPGTPYEQYF	TGTGCCAGCAGGCCGGGAACCCCCTACGAGCAGTACTTC
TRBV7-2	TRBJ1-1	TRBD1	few	CASSIETGITEAFF	TGTGCCAGCAGCATAGAGACAGGGATCACTGAAGCTTTCTTT
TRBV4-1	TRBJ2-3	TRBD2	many	CASSQEAGGGDTQYF	TGCGCCAGCAGCCAAGAAGCGGGAGGCGGGGATACGCAGTATTTT
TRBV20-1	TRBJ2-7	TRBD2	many	CSARDPSGHTYEQYF	TGCAGTGCTAGAGATCCTAGCGGGCATACCTACGAGCAGTACTTC
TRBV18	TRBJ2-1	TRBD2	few	CASSPGTRNRNEQFF	TGTGCCAGCTCACCTGGGACTAGAAATCGCAATGAGCAGTTCTTC
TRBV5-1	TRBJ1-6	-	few	CASSLPGLNSPLHF	TGCGCCAGCAGCTTGCCAGGGTTGAATTCACCCCTCCACTTT
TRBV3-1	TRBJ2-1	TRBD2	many	CASSQSLAGVYEQFF	TGTGCCAGCAGCCAAAGTCTAGCGGGAGTATATGAGCAGTTCTTC